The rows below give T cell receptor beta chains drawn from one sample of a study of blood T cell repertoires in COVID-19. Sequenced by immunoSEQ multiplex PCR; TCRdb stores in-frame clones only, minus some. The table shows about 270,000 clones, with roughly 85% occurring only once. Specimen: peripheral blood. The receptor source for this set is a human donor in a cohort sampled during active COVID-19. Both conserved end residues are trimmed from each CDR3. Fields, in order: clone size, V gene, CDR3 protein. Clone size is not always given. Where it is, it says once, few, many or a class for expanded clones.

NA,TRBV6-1,ASSQTSASYEQY
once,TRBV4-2,ASSQPGQGPEQF
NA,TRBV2,ASKAGITDTQY
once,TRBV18,ASSPGRHSNQPQH
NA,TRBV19,ASTPPGGPYNEQF
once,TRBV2,ASTLEGSGRNEQF
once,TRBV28,ASSSAYEQY
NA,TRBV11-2,ASSFIAGSYNEQF
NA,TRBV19,ASSIEVGGTIHEQF
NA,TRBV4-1,ASSSQSVAGKETQY
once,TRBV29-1,SVAADRLFYNEQF
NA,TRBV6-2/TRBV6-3,ASSSGYIQY
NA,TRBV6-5,ASSYSRTPANYGYT
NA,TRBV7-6,ASSLGGISGNTIY
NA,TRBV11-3,ASSFNTNTEAF
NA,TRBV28,ASTMGAAGGSEQY
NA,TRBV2,ASSVLAGYYEQY
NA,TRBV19,ASSVGLAGRSEQF
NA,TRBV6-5,ASRDLANYGYT
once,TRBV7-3,ASSSLAANTGELF
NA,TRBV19,ASTPPGYNEQF
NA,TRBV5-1,ASSLDRNTNTGELF
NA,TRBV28,ASSLTQGANEQY
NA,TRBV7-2,ASSLGTSGSNEQF
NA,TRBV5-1,ASSLGGRGEAF
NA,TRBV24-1,ATSVTGNYEQY
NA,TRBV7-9,ASSLLASDTQY
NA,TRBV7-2,ASSLDGTGQEKLF
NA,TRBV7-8,ASSSQREGYNEQF
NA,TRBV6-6,ASSHSDRVFFGAF
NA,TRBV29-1,SVGSGAYEQY
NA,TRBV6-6,ASAGQIYEQY
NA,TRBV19,ASIPPQGTYTEAF
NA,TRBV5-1,ASSSILAGLRTDTQY
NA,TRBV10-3,AIRGDRYNEQF
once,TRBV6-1,ASSEGVRGQENTEAF
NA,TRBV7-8,ASSPDRGKIGELF
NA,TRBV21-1,ANTFYRGAKLF
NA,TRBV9,ASSVRDRGHGYT
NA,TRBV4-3,ASSQVLSGGGTDTQY
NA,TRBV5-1,ASSLYRGQPQH
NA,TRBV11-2,ASSTPGERYT
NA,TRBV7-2,ASSLVTSFEQF
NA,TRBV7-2,ASSVAGGPGYEQY
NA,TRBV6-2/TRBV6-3,ASSYSAGPINQPQH
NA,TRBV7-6,ASSTGTSGDYEQY
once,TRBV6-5,ASYGDRGVGGYT
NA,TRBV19,ASTPSPTGPNQPQH
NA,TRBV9,ASSSWDSGTQY
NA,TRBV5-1,ASSQDQETQY